Each of the 24 T cell receptor beta chains below was sequenced from the same sample in a study of T-cell reconstitution after alpha-beta-depleted transplantation in children. A library of TCRbeta sequences, prepared with unique molecular identifiers, was generated. TCRdb independently ran MiXCR on the PCR reads; one entry per CDR3 protein. Of about 6,100 distinct CDR3 sequences listed, under 20% are singletons. The sequencing here drew on PBMCs, mostly from graft donor cells, taken 60 days after TCRalphabeta/CD19-depleted stem cell transplant. The receptors derive from a male patient younger than 18 who had a stem cell transplant for acute myeloid leukemia, so the T cells may come from the graft donor.

This clonotype has only a few counts. J is TRBJ1-6 and V is TRBV25-1; possibly TRBD1 for D (5 bases). CDR1 and CDR2 from the germline V gene are MGHDK and SYGVNS. This CDR3 comprises 11 residues. Deletions cut 4 bases from V and 17 bases from J, with 12 bases between. This CDR3 reads CASSGWDVFHF. The DNA of the CDR3 is TGTGCCAGCAGTGGGTGGGACGTTTTCCACTTT.

This clonotype is medium-sized (0.01 to 0.1%) within its sample. J is TRBJ1-2 and V is TRBV5-8; D is undetermined. Trimming left V 2 bases short and J 7 bases short, with 9 bases between. The CDR3 consists of 12 residues. Germline values: CDR1 SGHTS, CDR2 YDEGEE. CDR3 nucleotide sequence: TGTGCCAGCAGCTTAAATGGCGCTGGCTACACCTTC. This sequence encodes CASSLNGAGYTF.

This clonotype is classed as medium-sized. The chain carries TRBV5-5 and TRBJ2-1; D unresolved. Trimming cost V 0 bases and J 7 bases, with 8 bases left between them. This CDR3 is 13 amino acids long. From germline, CDR1 is SGHKS and CDR2 YYEKEE (reference sequence). The CDR3 loop is CASSLGPRNEQFF. Written as DNA, the CDR3 is TGTGCCAGCAGCTTGGGCCCGAGGAATGAGCAGTTCTTC.

The V and J genes are TRBV11-2 and TRBJ2-3; 14 positions match TRBD2. Trimming cost V 5 bases and J 4 bases; bases outside gene matches: 11. Germline V gene lookup returns CDR1 SGHAT and CDR2 FQNNGV. The CDR3 contains 18 residues. The CDR3 DNA reads as TGTGCCAGCAGCCTTAGGGGACTAGCGGGAGTGGCCGCAGATACGCAGTATTTT. Its protein product is CASSLRGLAGVAADTQYF.

This clonotype is medium-sized within its sample. V and J are TRBV5-1 and TRBJ2-3; D is perhaps TRBD2 (6 bases). The CDR3 sequence is 11 residues long. Germline V CDR1 and CDR2: SGHRS, YFSETQ. V was cut by 4 bases and J by 6 bases, with 6 bases left in between. DNA for the CDR3: TGCGCCAGCAGCCGGGGGGATACGCAGTATTTT. This codes for CASSRGDTQYF.

This clonotype is termed medium-sized. CDR3: CASSPRQGQRTGELFF. CDR3 bases: TGTGCCAGCAGCCCCCGACAGGGCCAACGGACCGGGGAGCTGTTTTTT. V gene TRBV7-2 combines with J gene TRBJ2-2; 7 nucleotides line up with TRBD1. The V gene's germline CDR1 is SGHTA and CDR2 FQGNSA. Losses at the gene ends were 5 bases for V and 5 bases for J; bases not matched to a gene: 11. This CDR3 has 16 amino acids. The whole variable domain, filled in from reference TRBV7-2 and TRBJ2-2, reads GAGVSQSPSNKVTEKGKDVELRCDPISGHTALYWYRQSLGQGLEFLIYFQGNSAPDKSGLPSDRFSAERTGGSVSTLTIQRTQQEDSAVYLCASSPRQGQRTGELFFGEGSRLTVL.

This clonotype is termed medium-sized. This chain's CDR3 is CASSLDLDTQYF. The CDR3 DNA sequence: TGCGCCAGCAGCTTGGACCTGGATACGCAGTATTTT. V and J are TRBV5-1 and TRBJ2-3, with D uncertain. V was cut by 0 bases and J by 6 bases, with 5 bases left in between. The length of the CDR3 is 12 residues. Germline V gene sequence: CDR1 SGHRS, CDR2 YFSETQ.

V usage is TRBV5-1 and J usage is TRBJ2-7; TRBD2 matches at 7 bases. After removal of 1 base from V and 3 bases from J, the junction contained 1 base not matched to a gene. The CDR3 has 13 amino acids. CDR1 SGHRS and CDR2 YFSETQ come from the germline V gene. CDR3 sequence reads: CASSLRGVYEQYF. CDR3 coding DNA: TGCGCCAGCAGCTTGCGGGGGGTCTACGAGCAGTACTTC.

This clonotype is medium-sized. This rearrangement joins TRBV30 to TRBJ2-7, with a possible D match to TRBD1 (6 bases). V was shortened by 5 bases and J by 3 bases, with 11 bases between the two germline ends. Per germline, CDR1 GTSNPN and CDR2 SVGIG (reference sequence). CDR3 length: 12 amino acids. The DNA for the CDR3 is TGTGCCTGGGGCACAGGGAGCTACGAGCAGTACTTC. Its translation is CAWGTGSYEQYF.

This clonotype counts as medium-sized. This chain connects TRBV6-5 to TRBJ2-1; the match to TRBD2 covers 10 bases. CDR3 length: 13 residues. Germline CDR1 reads MNHEY; CDR2 reads SVGAGI. Trimming took 6 bases from V and 6 from J; bases not matched to a gene: 2. CDR3 DNA sequence: TGTGCCAGCAGACTAGCGGGACGCAATGAGCAGTTCTTC. Protein product: CASRLAGRNEQFF.

This sequence joins TRBV7-9 and TRBJ2-2, with 10 positions matching TRBD2. CDR1 is SEHNR, CDR2 FQNEAQ, per germline (reference sequence). Unmatched junction bases numbered 5, after V lost 4 bases and J lost 3 bases. The length of the CDR3 is 16 residues. For the CDR3, the DNA is TGTGCCAGCAGCTCGAAGACTAGCGGGTACACCGGGGAGCTGTTTTTT. It codes for CASSSKTSGYTGELFF.

The chain combines TRBV13 with TRBJ2-3; D not resolved. V shed 5 bases and J shed 14 bases, with 11 bases lying between them. The V gene's germline CDR1 is PRHDT and CDR2 FYEKMQ (reference sequence). This CDR3 has 10 amino acids. The CDR3 sequence is CASSVPTGYF. CDR3 DNA sequence: TGTGCCAGCAGCGTTCCCACGGGGTATTTT.

The genes are TRBV5-1 and TRBJ2-3; no definite D call. CDR3 length: 17 residues. The ends were cut back, 2 bases at V and 2 bases at J, with 18 bases in the middle. Per the germline V gene, CDR1 is SGHRS and CDR2 is YFSETQ. The CDR3 protein is CASSFGLYRINTDTQYF. Here the CDR3 DNA reads TGCGCCAGCAGCTTCGGGCTCTACCGGATTAACACAGATACGCAGTATTTT. Together with reference TRBV5-1 and TRBJ2-3, the CDR3 gives the full variable domain: KAGVTQTPRYLIKTRGQQVTLSCSPISGHRSVSWYQQTPGQGLQFLFEYFSETQRNKGNFPGRFSGRQFSNSRSEMNVSTLELGDSALYLCASSFGLYRINTDTQYFGPGTRLTVL.

The rearrangement links TRBV20-1 to TRBJ1-1; D not certain. V was shortened by 7 bases and J by 1 base, with 22 bases between the two germline ends. The CDR3 sequence is 16 residues long. In germline, CDR1 is DFQATT, CDR2 SNEGSKA (reference sequence). The CDR3 bases are TGCAGTGTTAAGGGCACCTTCAACCTCGGGAACACTGAAGCTTTCTTT. Its protein product is CSVKGTFNLGNTEAFF.

There are a few counts of this clonotype. The V call is TRBV6-2 or TRBV6-3, the J call TRBJ2-1; 7 bases agree with TRBD2. V lost 8 bases and J lost 4; bases outside the gene matches: 14. This CDR3 contains 16 residues. CDR1 is MNHEY and CDR2 is SVGEGT in the germline V gene. CDR3 nucleotide sequence: TGTGCCAGCCTGTCCCTGGGGCGGGAGAGTTACAATGAGCAGTTCTTC. Amino acid sequence: CASLSLGRESYNEQFF.

This chain uses TRBV18 with TRBJ1-3; D remains unclear. Germline lookup yields CDR1 KGHSH and CDR2 LQKENI. This CDR3 is 15 amino acids long. V was trimmed by 0 bases and J by 5 bases, leaving 11 bases between them. The CDR3 DNA reads as TGTGCCAGCTCACCACCTTCGGAATCTAGAAACACCATATATTTT. Protein: CASSPPSESRNTIYF.

By share, this clonotype ranks as medium-sized. This chain connects TRBV7-2 to TRBJ2-7; the match to TRBD1 covers 9 bases. Trimming cost V 5 bases and J 1 base; bases outside gene matches: 6. CDR1 is SGHTA, CDR2 FQGNSA, per germline. The CDR3 extends over 15 amino acids. The CDR3 reads CASSPRTGASYEQYF. The CDR3 DNA follows: TGTGCCAGCAGCCCCCGGACAGGGGCGTCCTACGAGCAGTACTTC.

This clonotype qualifies as large (0.1 to 1%). The chain is built from TRBV20-1 and TRBJ2-1, with D maybe TRBD2 (6 bases). The CDR3 is 15 amino acids. Trimming left V 0 bases short and J 6 bases short, with 15 bases between. Germline CDR1 DFQATT, CDR2 SNEGSKA (reference sequence). CDR3 bases: TGCAGTGCTAGAGATGACCGGGAGATAAGCAATGAGCAGTTCTTC. This gives the protein CSARDDREISNEQFF.

This chain uses TRBV7-9 with TRBJ2-7; 9 positions agree with TRBD1. V was pared by 2 bases and J by 3 bases, with 5 bases of the junction left unmatched. CDR3 length equals 15 residues. CDR1 is SEHNR and CDR2 is FQNEAQ in the germline V gene (reference sequence). The CDR3 DNA is TGTGCCAGCAGCTTACGCGGACAGGGGATCTACGAGCAGTACTTC. Its protein product is CASSLRGQGIYEQYF.

This clonotype was observed a handful of times. This sequence joins TRBV9 and TRBJ2-3, with 9 bases lining up with TRBD2. CDR1 is SGDLS and CDR2 is YYNGEE in the germline V gene. V was clipped by 6 bases and J by 1 base; unmatched bases: 0. This CDR3 comprises 13 residues. The CDR3 sequence is CASTSGGTDTQYF. The CDR3 DNA is TGTGCCAGCACTAGCGGGGGCACAGATACGCAGTATTTT.

This sequence joins TRBV5-1 and TRBJ2-7; no clear D gene. Germline-derived CDR1 and CDR2 are SGHRS and YFSETQ. This CDR3 region has 14 residues. Trimming took 0 bases from V and 0 from J, leaving 7 bases between them. The CDR3 sequence: CASSLDPTSYEQYF. The CDR3 DNA sequence: TGCGCCAGCAGCTTGGATCCAACCTCCTACGAGCAGTACTTC.

By its share, this clonotype is medium-sized. The chain carries TRBV20-1 and TRBJ1-5, with D perhaps TRBD1 (5 bases). The V end was cut by 6 bases, the J end by 6 bases, with 21 bases between. This CDR3 spans 15 amino acids. The germline V gene has CDR1 DFQATT and CDR2 SNEGSKA (reference sequence). CDR3 coding DNA: TGCAGTGCCATACCCAGGCAGGGTGAGGCTCAGCCCCAGCATTTT. Its protein product is CSAIPRQGEAQPQHF.

J is TRBJ1-5 and V is TRBV11-1, with D hard to call. CDR1 and CDR2 from the germline V gene are SGHAT and FQDESV (reference sequence). The CDR3 covers 12 residues. V was cut by 1 base and J by 10 bases, with 8 bases left in between. In DNA, the CDR3 is TGTGCCAGCAGCTTAGGGGGTGGACCCCAGCATTTT. Protein: CASSLGGGPQHF.

This clonotype rates as medium-sized. V is TRBV2 and J is TRBJ2-5, with TRBD2 as a possible D gene (6 bases). V dropped 8 bases and J dropped 6 bases, with 22 bases sitting between them. This CDR3 has 15 residues. CDR1 and CDR2 (germline): SNHLY, FYNNEI. CDR3 sequence: CASGGGGYPGKTQYF. The CDR3, as DNA: TGTGCCAGCGGGGGAGGAGGTTACCCCGGGAAGACCCAGTACTTC.